Listed below are T cell receptor beta chains from one sample, sequenced in a study of blood T cell repertoires in COVID-19. Libraries were prepared by immunoSEQ multiplex PCR; TCRdb keeps only in-frame clonotypes and omits some of them. The data show more than 150,000 clones, roughly 85% seen once. Sequencing input: peripheral blood. The receptors shown here come from a woman in her 30s with acute or convalescent COVID-19. Each CDR3 is given with its conserved first and last residue. The D gene is left open where the match is weak. For some rows the clone size is stated as once, few or many, or as a class when expanded; others skip it.

NA	TRBJ1-6	15	TRBV5-8	NA	TGTGCCAGCAGCTTGCCTGGCAGGGCTGGGACACCCCTCCACTTT	CASSLPGRAGTPLHF
NA	TRBJ1-5	13	TRBV27	NA	TGTGCCAGCAGTTTTAGGGGAAATCAGCCCCAGCATTTT	CASSFRGNQPQHF
NA	TRBJ1-2	13	TRBV12-3/TRBV12-4	NA	TGTGCCAGCAGTCTACAGGGAAACTATGGCTACACCTTC	CASSLQGNYGYTF
NA	TRBJ2-7	12	TRBV6-5	NA	TGTGCCAGCAGTTACCGTTCAGGAGAGCAGTACTTC	CASSYRSGEQYF
once	TRBJ2-7	14	TRBV6-6	TRBD2	TGTGCCAGCAGTTACTCGGGACTATCCTACGAGCAGTACTTC	CASSYSGLSYEQYF
NA	TRBJ1-6	16	TRBV10-3	NA	TGTGCCATCAGTGATCGAGGCCCAGGGGATAATTCACCCCTCCACTTT	CAISDRGPGDNSPLHF
NA	TRBJ1-6	14	TRBV7-2	NA	TGTGCCAGCAGCTCCCTAGATACAGGTTCACCCCTCCACTTT	CASSSLDTGSPLHF
NA	TRBJ1-4	16	TRBV28	TRBD1	TGTGCCAGCAGTGCCCGACAGGGTGGAACTAATGAAAAACTGTTTTTT	CASSARQGGTNEKLFF
few	TRBJ1-1	13	TRBV2	NA	TGTGCCAGCAGTGTTAGTGTAGGGGTTGAAGCTTTCTTT	CASSVSVGVEAFF
NA	TRBJ2-1	13	TRBV19	NA	TGTGCCAGTAGTATTATCAGTGTCAATGAGCAGTTCTTC	CASSIISVNEQFF
NA	TRBJ2-1	15	TRBV4-2	TRBD2	TGTGCCAGCAGCCTGGAGCTAGCGGATTACAATGAGCAGTTCTTC	CASSLELADYNEQFF
few	TRBJ1-3	15	TRBV5-4	NA	TGTGCCAGCAGCTCAGGGCTCCGCTCTGGAAACACCATATATTTT	CASSSGLRSGNTIYF
NA	TRBJ1-1	15	TRBV6-5	NA	TGTGCCTGCTCGTGGGCCGGGAACGGTAACACTGAAGCTTTCTTT	CACSWAGNGNTEAFF
once	TRBJ2-3	16	TRBV3-1/TRBV3-2	TRBD2	TGTGCCAGCAGCCAAGGCTCTAGCGGGAGTGTAGATACGCAGTATTTT	CASSQGSSGSVDTQYF
many	TRBJ1-2	14	TRBV11-2	TRBD1	TGTGCCAGCAGTCGACAGGGGGCTAACTATGGCTACACCTTC	CASSRQGANYGYTF
NA	TRBJ2-7	13	TRBV6-6	NA	TGTGCCAGCCAGACAGGAGTATTCGACGAGCAGTACTTC	CASQTGVFDEQYF
NA	TRBJ1-6	14	TRBV2	NA	TGTGCCAGCAGACTCACCACCGACAGTTCACCCCTCCACTTT	CASRLTTDSSPLHF
NA	TRBJ2-3	15	TRBV4-3	NA	TGCGCCAGCAGCCAAGACCCTCTAGTCTCGGATACGCAGTATTTT	CASSQDPLVSDTQYF
NA	TRBJ2-5	18	TRBV27	NA	TGTGCCAGCAGTTCAAACGACAGGCGCCGGTTATCGCAAGAGACCCAGTACTTC	CASSSNDRRRLSQETQYF
NA	TRBJ1-1	17	TRBV19	NA	TGTGCCAGTAGTATCTTTGAGGGAGACACGATTTGGACTGAAGCTTTCTTT	CASSIFEGDTIWTEAFF
NA	TRBJ1-2	12	TRBV6-5	TRBD1	TGTGCCAGCAGGAGGGACAGCTTTGGCTACACCTTC	CASRRDSFGYTF
NA	TRBJ2-7	13	TRBV29-1	TRBD2	TGCAGCGTTGGGGAGGGCAGGGTACACGAGCAGTACTTC	CSVGEGRVHEQYF
NA	TRBJ2-5	14	TRBV11-2	NA	TGTGCCAGTTCCGAGCGGCCTTTCCAAGAGACCCAGTACTTC	CASSERPFQETQYF
many	TRBJ1-2	13	TRBV15	NA	TGTGCCACCAGCGTCAGGATAAACTATGGCTACACCTTC	CATSVRINYGYTF
NA	TRBJ1-1	14	TRBV6-1	NA	TGTGCCAGCAGTGAGGGACTGCAGAACACTGAAGCTTTCTTT	CASSEGLQNTEAFF
NA	TRBJ2-1	14	TRBV6-1	NA	TGTGCCAGCAGTGAAGGATACAGCTACAATGAGCAGTTCTTC	CASSEGYSYNEQFF
NA	TRBJ1-5	14	TRBV28	TRBD1	TGTGCCAGCAGCGTCCAAGGGCAGGGGGCCGCCCAGCATTTT	CASSVQGQGAAQHF
NA	TRBJ2-7	15	TRBV7-9	TRBD2	TGTGCCAGCAGCTTAGAACTAGCGTTCTCCTACGAGCAGTACTTC	CASSLELAFSYEQYF
NA	TRBJ2-1	16	TRBV27	NA	TGTGCCAGCAGTTTGTTCGGTACAGGCTCCTACAATGAGCAGTTCTTC	CASSLFGTGSYNEQFF
NA	TRBJ1-1	12	TRBV12-3/TRBV12-4	NA	TGTGCCAGCAGTCAGAGCGGGGGTGAAGCTTTCTTT	CASSQSGGEAFF
NA	TRBJ1-1	13	TRBV7-2	NA	TGTGCCAGCAGCCGAGGGGGGGACGGTGAAGCTTTCTTT	CASSRGGDGEAFF
NA	TRBJ2-5	16	TRBV5-4	TRBD1	TGTGCCAGCAGCTCCGCCATGGGACAGGGAAGGGGAACCCAGTACTTC	CASSSAMGQGRGTQYF
NA	TRBJ2-1	11	TRBV2	NA	TGTGCCAGCTCATCCTACAATGAGCAGTTCTTC	CASSSYNEQFF
once	TRBJ1-1	15	TRBV28	TRBD1	TGTGCCAGCAGACCTTCGGGACAGGGAACTTATGAAGCTTTCTTT	CASRPSGQGTYEAFF
NA	TRBJ2-1	15	TRBV7-2	TRBD2	TGTGCCAGCAGCTCACTAGCGGGGGGTCGGCATGAGCAGTTCTTC	CASSSLAGGRHEQFF
once	TRBJ2-6	18	TRBV7-9	TRBD1	TGTGCCAGCAGCTTAGGGGACAGGACAAGCTCTGGGGCCAACGTCCTGACTTTC	CASSLGDRTSSGANVLTF
few	TRBJ1-1	13	TRBV28	NA	TGTGCCAGCAGATCGGGAGGGTGGACTGAAGCTTTCTTT	CASRSGGWTEAFF
NA	TRBJ2-3	17	TRBV7-9	TRBD2	TGTGCCAGCAGCTCCCCCTGGACTAGCGGGAGTTCAGATACGCAGTATTTT	CASSSPWTSGSSDTQYF
NA	TRBJ2-3	16	TRBV5-4	TRBD2	TGTGCCAGCGGTATTAGCGGGGGGGACAGCACAGATACGCAGTATTTT	CASGISGGDSTDTQYF
NA	TRBJ1-2	14	TRBV5-1	NA	TGCGCCAGCAGCTTGGCCGGAGGGAACTATGGCTACACCTTC	CASSLAGGNYGYTF
NA	TRBJ2-6	16	TRBV19	NA	TGTGCCAGTAGTTCCGCCAGGGTGAGTGGGGCCAACGTCCTGACTTTC	CASSSARVSGANVLTF
NA	TRBJ1-1	14	TRBV5-1	NA	TGCGCCAGCAGCCCCGAGGGTAAATCGACTGAAGCTTTCTTT	CASSPEGKSTEAFF
NA	TRBJ1-3	12	TRBV2	NA	TGTGCCAGCAGTTACTCTGGAAACACCATATATTTT	CASSYSGNTIYF
NA	TRBJ2-7	15	TRBV15	NA	TGTGCCACCAGCAGAGATTGGACAGTCTCCTACGAGCAGTACTTC	CATSRDWTVSYEQYF
NA	TRBJ2-1	13	TRBV29-1	TRBD1	TGCAGCGCTAGGGACAGCCCAAAAAGGGAGCAGTTCTTC	CSARDSPKREQFF
NA	TRBJ1-5	15	TRBV4-2	NA	TGTGCCAGCAGCCAAGATTCGGGGGGAGGCCAGCCCCAGCATTTT	CASSQDSGGGQPQHF
NA	TRBJ2-5	18	TRBV1	NA	TGCACCAGCAGCCAAGATTGGGGTGACTCGCAGAGGGGGGAGACCCAGTACTTC	CTSSQDWGDSQRGETQYF
once	TRBJ1-1	11	TRBV12-3/TRBV12-4	NA	TGTGCCAGCAGTTTCGACACTGAAGCTTTCTTT	CASSFDTEAFF
NA	TRBJ1-3	17	TRBV28	NA	TGTGCCAGCAGTTTACCCCAAAGGGGCAAGGCTGGAAACACCATATATTTT	CASSLPQRGKAGNTIYF
NA	TRBJ2-7	14	TRBV27	NA	TGTGCCAGCAGACCGGGAGCCGCGGCCTACGAGCAGTACTTC	CASRPGAAAYEQYF
NA	TRBJ1-2	13	TRBV12-3/TRBV12-4	NA	TGTGCCAGCAGCTCAGGGGTCAACTATGGCTACACCTTC	CASSSGVNYGYTF
NA	TRBJ2-5	14	TRBV5-4	NA	TGTGCCAGCAGCTTGGATCTGGACAAGGAGACCCAGTACTTC	CASSLDLDKETQYF
once	TRBJ2-5	19	TRBV5-3	TRBD1	TGTGCCAGAAGCTCCTTTCTCTCCGGGACAGATGACGACAAAGAGACCCAGTACTTC	CARSSFLSGTDDDKETQYF
few	TRBJ2-1	15	TRBV5-1	TRBD1	TGCGCCAGCAGCTTATCCGGGACAGGTCACAATGAGCAGTTCTTC	CASSLSGTGHNEQFF
NA	TRBJ1-4	14	TRBV6-4	TRBD1	TGTGCCAGCAGTGCAGGGACAGGAAATGAAAAACTGTTTTTT	CASSAGTGNEKLFF
once	TRBJ1-2	15	TRBV7-2	NA	TGTGCCAGCAGCTTTAGGACGACAGGCGACTATGGCTACACCTTC	CASSFRTTGDYGYTF
few	TRBJ1-5	15	TRBV5-6	NA	TGTGCCAGCAGCTTGGGAACAGTTAGCAATCAGCCCCAGCATTTT	CASSLGTVSNQPQHF